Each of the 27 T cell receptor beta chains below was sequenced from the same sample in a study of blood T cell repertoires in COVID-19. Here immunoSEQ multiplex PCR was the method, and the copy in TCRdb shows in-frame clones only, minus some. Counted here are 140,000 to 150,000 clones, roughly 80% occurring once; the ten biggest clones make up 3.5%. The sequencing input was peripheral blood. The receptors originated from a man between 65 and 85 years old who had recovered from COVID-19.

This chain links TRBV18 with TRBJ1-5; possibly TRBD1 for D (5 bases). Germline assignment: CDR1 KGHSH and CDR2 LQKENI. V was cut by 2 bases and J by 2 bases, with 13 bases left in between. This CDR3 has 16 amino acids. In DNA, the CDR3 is TGTGCCAGCTCACCAGACAGCCCCCAGGGCAATCAGCCCCAGCATTTT. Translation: CASSPDSPQGNQPQHF.

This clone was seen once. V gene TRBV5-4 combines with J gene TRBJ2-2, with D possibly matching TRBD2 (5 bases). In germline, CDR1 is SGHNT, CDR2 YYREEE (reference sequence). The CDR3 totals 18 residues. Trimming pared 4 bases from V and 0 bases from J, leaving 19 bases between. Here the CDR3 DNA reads TGTGCCAGCAGCCCCCGGGCGGGTGGCGCCTCGAACACCGGGGAGCTGTTTTTT. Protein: CASSPRAGGASNTGELFF.

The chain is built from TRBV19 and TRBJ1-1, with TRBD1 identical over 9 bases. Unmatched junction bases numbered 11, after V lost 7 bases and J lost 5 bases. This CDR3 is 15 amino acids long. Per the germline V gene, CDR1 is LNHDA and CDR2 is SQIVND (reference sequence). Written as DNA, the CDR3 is TGTGCCAGTACCCACTGGACAGGGGAAAGAACTGAAGCTTTCTTT. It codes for CASTHWTGERTEAFF.

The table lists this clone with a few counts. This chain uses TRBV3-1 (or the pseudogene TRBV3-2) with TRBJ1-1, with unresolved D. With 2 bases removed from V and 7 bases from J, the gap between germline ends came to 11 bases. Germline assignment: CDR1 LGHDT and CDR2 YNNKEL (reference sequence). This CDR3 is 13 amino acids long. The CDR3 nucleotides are TGTGCCAGCAGCCAAAAGAAGAGGGATGAAGCTTTCTTT. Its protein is CASSQKKRDEAFF.

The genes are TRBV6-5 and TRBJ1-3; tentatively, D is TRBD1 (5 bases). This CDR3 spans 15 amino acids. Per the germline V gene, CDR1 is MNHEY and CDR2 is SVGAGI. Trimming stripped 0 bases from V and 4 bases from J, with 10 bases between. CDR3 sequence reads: CASSYSGGKGNTIYF. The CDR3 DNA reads TGTGCCAGCAGTTACTCGGGGGGAAAAGGAAACACCATATATTTT.

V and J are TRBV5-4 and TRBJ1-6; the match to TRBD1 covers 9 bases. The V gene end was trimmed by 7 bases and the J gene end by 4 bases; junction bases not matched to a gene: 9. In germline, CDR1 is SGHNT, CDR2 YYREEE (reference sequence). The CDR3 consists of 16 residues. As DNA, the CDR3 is TGTGCCAGCCGCAAACAGGGGGCGAATTATAATTCACCCCTCCACTTT. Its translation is CASRKQGANYNSPLHF.

CDR3 DNA sequence: TGTGCCACCAGCAGAGTCTCGACAGGGAGTGCGGCTTTCTTT. Translated, it gives CATSRVSTGSAAFF. This chain connects TRBV15 to TRBJ1-1; 7 nucleotides align to TRBD1. V was clipped by 1 base and J by 11 bases; unmatched bases: 10. CDR1 and CDR2 from the germline V gene are LNHNV and YYDKDF (reference sequence). This CDR3 contains 14 residues.

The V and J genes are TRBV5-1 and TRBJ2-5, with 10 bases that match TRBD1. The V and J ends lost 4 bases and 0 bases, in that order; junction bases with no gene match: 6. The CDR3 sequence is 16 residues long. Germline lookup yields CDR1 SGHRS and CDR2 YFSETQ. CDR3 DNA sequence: TGCGCCAGCAGCCGAGGGACAGGGGACTACCAAGAGACCCAGTACTTC. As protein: CASSRGTGDYQETQYF.

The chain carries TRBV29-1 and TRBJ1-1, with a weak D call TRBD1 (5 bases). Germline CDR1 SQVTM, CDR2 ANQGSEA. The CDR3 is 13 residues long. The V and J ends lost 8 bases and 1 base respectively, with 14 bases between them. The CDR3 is CSITTGGNTEAFF. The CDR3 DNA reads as TGCAGCATAACTACGGGGGGGAACACTGAAGCTTTCTTT.

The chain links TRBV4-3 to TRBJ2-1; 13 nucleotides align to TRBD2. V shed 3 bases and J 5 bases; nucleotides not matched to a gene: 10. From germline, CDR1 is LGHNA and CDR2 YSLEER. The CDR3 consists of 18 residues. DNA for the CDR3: TGCGCCAGCAGCCAGGGAACCGGGACTAGCGGGAAAAACAATGAGCAGTTCTTC. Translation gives CASSQGTGTSGKNNEQFF.

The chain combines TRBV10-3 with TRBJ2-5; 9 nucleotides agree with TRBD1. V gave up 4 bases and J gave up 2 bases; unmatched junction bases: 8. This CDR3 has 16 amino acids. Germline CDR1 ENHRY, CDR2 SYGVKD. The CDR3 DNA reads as TGTGCCATCAGTGGGACAGGGGACCTTAGGCAAGAGACCCAGTACTTC. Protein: CAISGTGDLRQETQYF.

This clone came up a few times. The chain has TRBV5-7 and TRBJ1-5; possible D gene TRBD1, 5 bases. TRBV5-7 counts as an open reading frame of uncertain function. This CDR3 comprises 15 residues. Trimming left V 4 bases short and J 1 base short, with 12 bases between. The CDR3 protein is CASSMQGLSNQPQHF. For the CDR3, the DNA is TGTGCCAGCAGCATGCAGGGTTTAAGCAATCAGCCCCAGCATTTT.

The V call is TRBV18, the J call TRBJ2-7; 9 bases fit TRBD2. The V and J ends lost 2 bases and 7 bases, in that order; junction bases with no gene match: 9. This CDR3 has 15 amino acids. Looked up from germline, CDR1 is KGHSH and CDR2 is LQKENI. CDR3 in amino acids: CASSPDPGLAREQYF. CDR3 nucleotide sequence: TGTGCCAGCTCACCAGACCCGGGACTAGCTAGGGAGCAGTACTTC. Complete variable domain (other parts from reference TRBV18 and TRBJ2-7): NAGVMQNPRHLVRRRGQEARLRCSPMKGHSHVYWYRQLPEEGLKFMVYLQKENIIDESGMPKERFSAEFPKEGPSILRIQQVVRGDSAAYFCASSPDPGLAREQYFGPGTRLTVT.

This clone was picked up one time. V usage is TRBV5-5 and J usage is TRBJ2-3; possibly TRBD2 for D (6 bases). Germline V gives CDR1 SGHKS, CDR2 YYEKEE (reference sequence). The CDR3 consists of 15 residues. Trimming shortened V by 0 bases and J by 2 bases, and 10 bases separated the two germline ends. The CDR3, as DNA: TGTGCCAGCAGCTTGGGACTAGAGGTCACAGATACGCAGTATTTT. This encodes CASSLGLEVTDTQYF.

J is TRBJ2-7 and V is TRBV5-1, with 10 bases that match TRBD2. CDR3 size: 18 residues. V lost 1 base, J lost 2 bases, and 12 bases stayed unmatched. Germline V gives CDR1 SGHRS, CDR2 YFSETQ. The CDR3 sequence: CASSLYASGSIVAYEQYF. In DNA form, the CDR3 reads TGCGCCAGCAGCTTGTATGCTAGCGGGAGCATTGTAGCCTACGAGCAGTACTTC.

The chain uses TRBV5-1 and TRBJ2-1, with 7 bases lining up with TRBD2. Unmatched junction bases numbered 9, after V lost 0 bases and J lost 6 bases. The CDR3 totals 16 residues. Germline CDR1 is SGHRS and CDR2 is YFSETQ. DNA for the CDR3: TGCGCCAGCAGCTTGGCCTTCGGGACTATTTTCAATGAGCAGTTCTTC. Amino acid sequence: CASSLAFGTIFNEQFF.

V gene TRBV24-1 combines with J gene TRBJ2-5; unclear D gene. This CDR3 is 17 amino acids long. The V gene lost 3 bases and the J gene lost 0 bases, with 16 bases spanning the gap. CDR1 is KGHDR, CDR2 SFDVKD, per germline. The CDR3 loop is CATSDLTSQVNQETQYF. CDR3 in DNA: TGTGCCACCAGTGATCTAACCTCTCAGGTAAACCAAGAGACCCAGTACTTC.

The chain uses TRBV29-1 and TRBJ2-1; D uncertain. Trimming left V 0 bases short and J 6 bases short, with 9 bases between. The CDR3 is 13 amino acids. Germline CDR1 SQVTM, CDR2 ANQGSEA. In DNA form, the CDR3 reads TGCAGCGTTGAAGATTATCCCAGCAATGAGCAGTTCTTC. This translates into CSVEDYPSNEQFF.

The CDR3: CASSPGLAGEGEQFF. CDR3 nucleotide sequence: TGTGCCAGCAGCCCGGGACTAGCGGGAGAGGGTGAGCAGTTCTTC. The chain joins TRBV7-3 to TRBJ2-1, with 14 positions matching TRBD2. V lost 5 bases, J lost 9 bases, and 6 bases stayed unmatched. The germline CDR1 and CDR2 sequences are SGHTA and FQGTGA. The CDR3 spans 15 residues.

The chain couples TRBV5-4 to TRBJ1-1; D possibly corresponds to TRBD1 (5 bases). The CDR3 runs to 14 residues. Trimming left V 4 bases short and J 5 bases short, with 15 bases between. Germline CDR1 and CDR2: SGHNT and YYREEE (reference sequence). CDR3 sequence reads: CASSPPQGETEAFF. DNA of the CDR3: TGTGCCAGCAGCCCCCCCCAGGGCGAAACTGAAGCTTTCTTT.

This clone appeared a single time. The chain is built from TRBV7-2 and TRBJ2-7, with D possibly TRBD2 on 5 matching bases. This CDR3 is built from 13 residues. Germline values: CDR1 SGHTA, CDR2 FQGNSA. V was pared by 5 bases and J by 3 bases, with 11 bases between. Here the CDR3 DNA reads TGTGCCAGCAGCCCCCCGGCGGGCTACGAGCAGTACTTC. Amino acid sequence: CASSPPAGYEQYF.

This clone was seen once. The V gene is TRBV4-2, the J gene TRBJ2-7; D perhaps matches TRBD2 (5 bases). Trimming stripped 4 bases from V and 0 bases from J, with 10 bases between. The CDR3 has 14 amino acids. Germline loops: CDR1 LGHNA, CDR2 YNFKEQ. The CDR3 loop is CASSPWTHSYEQYF. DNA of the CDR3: TGTGCCAGCAGCCCTTGGACTCACTCCTACGAGCAGTACTTC.

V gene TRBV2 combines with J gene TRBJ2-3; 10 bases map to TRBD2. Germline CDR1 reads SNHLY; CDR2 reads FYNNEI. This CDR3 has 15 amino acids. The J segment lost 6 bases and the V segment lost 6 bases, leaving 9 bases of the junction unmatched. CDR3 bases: TGTGCCAGCAGCCCCGGGATAGCGGGAGGCGATACGCAGTATTTT. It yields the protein CASSPGIAGGDTQYF.

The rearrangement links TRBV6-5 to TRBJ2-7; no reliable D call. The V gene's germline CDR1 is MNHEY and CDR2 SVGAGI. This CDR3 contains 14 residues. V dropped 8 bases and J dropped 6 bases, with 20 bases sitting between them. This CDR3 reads CASLLGSGRVEQYF. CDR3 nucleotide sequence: TGTGCCAGCCTGTTGGGTTCGGGTCGGGTCGAGCAGTACTTC.

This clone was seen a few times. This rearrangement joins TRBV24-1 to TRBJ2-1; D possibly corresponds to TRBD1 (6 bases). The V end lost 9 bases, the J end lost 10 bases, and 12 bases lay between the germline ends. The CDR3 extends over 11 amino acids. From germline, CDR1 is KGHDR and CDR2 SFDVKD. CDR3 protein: CATAAGTEQFF. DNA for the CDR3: TGTGCCACCGCCGCTGGGACAGAGCAGTTCTTC.

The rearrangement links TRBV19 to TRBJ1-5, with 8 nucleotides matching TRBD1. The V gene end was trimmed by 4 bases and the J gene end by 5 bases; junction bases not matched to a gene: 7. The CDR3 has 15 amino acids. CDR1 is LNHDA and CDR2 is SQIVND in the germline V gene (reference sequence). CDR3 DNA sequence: TGTGCCAGTAGTAATGCGGACAGGGCTCATCAGCCCCAGCATTTT. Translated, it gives CASSNADRAHQPQHF.

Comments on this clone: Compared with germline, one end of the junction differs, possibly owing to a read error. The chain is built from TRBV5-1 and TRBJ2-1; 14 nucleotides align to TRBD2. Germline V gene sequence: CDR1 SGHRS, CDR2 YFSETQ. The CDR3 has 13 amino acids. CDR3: CASSSTSGRALIF. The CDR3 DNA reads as TGCGCCAGCAGCTCGACTAGCGGGAGGGCCCTGATCTTC.